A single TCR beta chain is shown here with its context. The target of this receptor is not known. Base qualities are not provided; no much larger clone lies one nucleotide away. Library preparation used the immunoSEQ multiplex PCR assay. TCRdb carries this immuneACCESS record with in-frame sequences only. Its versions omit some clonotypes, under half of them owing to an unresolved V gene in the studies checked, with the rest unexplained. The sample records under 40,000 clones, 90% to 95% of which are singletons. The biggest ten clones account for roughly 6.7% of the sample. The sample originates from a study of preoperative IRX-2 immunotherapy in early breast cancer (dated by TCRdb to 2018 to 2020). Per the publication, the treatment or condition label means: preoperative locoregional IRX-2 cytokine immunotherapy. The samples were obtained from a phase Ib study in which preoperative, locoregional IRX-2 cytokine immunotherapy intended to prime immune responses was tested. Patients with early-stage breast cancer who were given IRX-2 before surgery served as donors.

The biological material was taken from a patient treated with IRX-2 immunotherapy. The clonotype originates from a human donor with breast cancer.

The CDR3 in this case is CASSVDPRAKTQYF. The sequenced DNA: TGTGCCAGCAGCGTAGATCCCAGGGCCAAGACCCAGTACTTC. The chain was built from TRBV9 and TRBJ2-5; possibly the D gene is TRBD1, per 5 matching bases. Via the germline V gene, CDR1 is SGDLS and CDR2 YYNGEE. The CDR3 runs 14 residues from the cysteine to the phenylalanine. The sequence is cut down to CDR3 DNA, 42 bases in frame from base 1. V was cut back by 0 bases and J by 6 bases, leaving a gap of 12 bases between them.